What follows is one TCR beta chain and its context. V lost 6 bases and J lost 1, with 19 bases in between. Germline V lookup: CDR1 SNHLY, CDR2 FYNNEI. This CDR3 spans 17 amino acids. Study processing details: Reference gene primers were amplified, and this amplification served to estimate nucleated cell counts. The data were produced by immunoSEQ multiplex PCR, yet TCRdb's version contains in-frame clones alone and is incomplete. V and J calls plus clone size are reproduced from that table; the DNA served to infer D and trimming. The sample lists about 200,000 clones; 80% to 90% were seen once. The record originates from a study of blood T cell repertoires in COVID-19. Study as a whole: Samples of COVID-19 (acute and convalescent) were obtained from the United States, Italy and Spain. T cells, B-cell-depleted T cells, or PBMCs provided the cDNA or gDNA that served as material.

The chain combines TRBV2 with TRBJ2-1, with TRBD2 as a possible D gene (6 bases). Sequenced input: peripheral blood. The clonotype comes from a man between 18 and 29 years old with active or convalescent COVID-19. Written as DNA, the CDR3 is TGTGCCAGCAGGGTTCGTCTATCCGGGAGTTCCTACAATGAGCAGTTCTTC. It is translated as CASRVRLSGSSYNEQFF.